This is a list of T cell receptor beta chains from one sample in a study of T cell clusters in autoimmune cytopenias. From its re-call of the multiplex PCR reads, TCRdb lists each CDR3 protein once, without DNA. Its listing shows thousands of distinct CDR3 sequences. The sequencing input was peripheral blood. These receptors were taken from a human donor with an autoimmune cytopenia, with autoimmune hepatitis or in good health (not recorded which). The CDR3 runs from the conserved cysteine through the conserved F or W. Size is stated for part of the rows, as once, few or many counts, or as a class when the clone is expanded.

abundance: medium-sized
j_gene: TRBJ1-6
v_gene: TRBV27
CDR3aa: CASSLSGLSGAYNSPLHF

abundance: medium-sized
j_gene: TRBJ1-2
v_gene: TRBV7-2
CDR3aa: CASSFRDTGGYTF

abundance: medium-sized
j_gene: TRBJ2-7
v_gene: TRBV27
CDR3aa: CASSSPSYEQYF

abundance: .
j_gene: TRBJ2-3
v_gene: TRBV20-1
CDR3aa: CSAERFADTQYF

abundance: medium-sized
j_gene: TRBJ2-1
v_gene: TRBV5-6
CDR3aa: CASSFGGGAVEQFF

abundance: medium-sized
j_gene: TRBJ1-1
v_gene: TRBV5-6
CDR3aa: CASSLLGVEAFF

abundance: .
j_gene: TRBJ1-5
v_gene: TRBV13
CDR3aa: CASSAQGAESQPQHF

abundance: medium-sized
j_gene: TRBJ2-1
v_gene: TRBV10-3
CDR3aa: CAISEVYNEQFF

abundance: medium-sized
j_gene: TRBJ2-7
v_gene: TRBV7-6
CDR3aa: CASSPTPGSFSYEQYF

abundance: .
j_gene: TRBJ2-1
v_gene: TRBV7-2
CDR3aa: CASSLAGSSYNEQFF

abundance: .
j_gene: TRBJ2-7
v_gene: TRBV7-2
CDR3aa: CASSITGSVDSYEQYF

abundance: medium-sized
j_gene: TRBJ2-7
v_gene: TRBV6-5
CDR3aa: CASSVDRGWATLDEQYF

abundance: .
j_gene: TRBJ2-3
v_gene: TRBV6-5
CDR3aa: CARRARDRGFDTQYF

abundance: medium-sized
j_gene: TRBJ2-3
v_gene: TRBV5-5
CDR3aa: CASSLFQRGPDTQYF

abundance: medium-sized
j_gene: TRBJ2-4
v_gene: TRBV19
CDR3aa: CASAGGAGKNIQYF

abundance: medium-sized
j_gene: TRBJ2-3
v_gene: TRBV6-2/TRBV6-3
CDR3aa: CASSYNQVGLATDTQYF

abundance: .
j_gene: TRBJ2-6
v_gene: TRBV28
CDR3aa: CASSGEVLSGANVLTF

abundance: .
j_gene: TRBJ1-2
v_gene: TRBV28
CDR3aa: CASSFRQGEGYTF

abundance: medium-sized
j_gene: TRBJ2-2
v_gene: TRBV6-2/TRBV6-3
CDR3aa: CASSYSTSSGELFF

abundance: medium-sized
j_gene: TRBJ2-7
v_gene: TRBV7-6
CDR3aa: CASSLLEVHEQYF

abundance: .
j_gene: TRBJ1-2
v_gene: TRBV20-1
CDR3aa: CSARATRDSRHTF

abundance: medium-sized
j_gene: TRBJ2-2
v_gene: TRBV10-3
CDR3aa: CAITEGGVGGELFF

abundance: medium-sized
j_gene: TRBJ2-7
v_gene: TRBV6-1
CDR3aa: CASSLTGETYEQYF

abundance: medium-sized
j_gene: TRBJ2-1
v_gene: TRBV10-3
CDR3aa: CAISGSYNEQFF

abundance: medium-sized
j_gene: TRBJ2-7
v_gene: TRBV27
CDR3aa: CASSLAATYEQYF

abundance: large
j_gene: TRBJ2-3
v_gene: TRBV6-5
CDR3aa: CASSRRTGSTDTQYF

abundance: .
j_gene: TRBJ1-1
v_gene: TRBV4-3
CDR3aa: CASSQDRLAGAGNTEAFF

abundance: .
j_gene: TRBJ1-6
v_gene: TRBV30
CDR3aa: CAWSHFRDREDCGSPLHF

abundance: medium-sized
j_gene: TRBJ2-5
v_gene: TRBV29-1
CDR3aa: CSVEDFMAGGETQYF

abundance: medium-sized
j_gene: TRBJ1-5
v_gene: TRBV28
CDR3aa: CASSQRVGYQPQHF

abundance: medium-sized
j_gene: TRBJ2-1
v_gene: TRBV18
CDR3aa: CASSPLDSFNEQFF

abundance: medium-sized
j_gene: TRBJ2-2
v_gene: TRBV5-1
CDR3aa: CASSLGGTGNTGELFF

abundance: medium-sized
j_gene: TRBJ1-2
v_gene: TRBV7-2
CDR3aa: CASSPVGTAGVLKGYTF

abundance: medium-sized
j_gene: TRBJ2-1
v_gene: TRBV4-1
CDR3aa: CASSQTWGGRIHEQFF

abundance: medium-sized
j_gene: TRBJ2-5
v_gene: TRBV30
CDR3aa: CAWHWGRGAETQYF

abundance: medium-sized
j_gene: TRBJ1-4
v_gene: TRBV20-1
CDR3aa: CSARSTELATNEKLFF